Sequencing of this T cell receptor beta chain was carried out in a study of blood T cell repertoires in COVID-19. Looking at the study overall: Some COVID-19 samples were acute and others convalescent; all came from the United States, Italy and Spain. PBMCs, B-cell-depleted T cells, or T cells were the source of the cDNA or gDNA that made up the material.

The CDR3 consists of 23 residues. Germline V gene sequence: CDR1 SGHRS, CDR2 YFSETQ. Unmatched junction bases numbered 24, after V lost 5 bases and J lost 0 bases. Per the study methods: Cell counts per sample came from amplifying reference gene primers. Using immunoSEQ multiplex PCR, the repertoire was profiled, and TCRdb retains in-frame clones only, with some absent. For V, J and clone size, that table is used; D and trimming come from the DNA. This sample has about 270,000 clones, with approximately 91% found just once. This TCR came from a woman between 35 and 50 years old with acute COVID-19. The rearrangement joins TRBV5-1 to TRBJ2-6; 9 bases map to TRBD1. Sequencing input: PBMCs or T cells enriched from blood (not recorded which). The CDR3 coding sequence is TGCGCCAGCAGGGGAGTACAGGGGGCGAAATCGAATTCTTATTTCTCTGGGGCCAACGTCCTGACTTTC. It encodes CASRGVQGAKSNSYFSGANVLTF.